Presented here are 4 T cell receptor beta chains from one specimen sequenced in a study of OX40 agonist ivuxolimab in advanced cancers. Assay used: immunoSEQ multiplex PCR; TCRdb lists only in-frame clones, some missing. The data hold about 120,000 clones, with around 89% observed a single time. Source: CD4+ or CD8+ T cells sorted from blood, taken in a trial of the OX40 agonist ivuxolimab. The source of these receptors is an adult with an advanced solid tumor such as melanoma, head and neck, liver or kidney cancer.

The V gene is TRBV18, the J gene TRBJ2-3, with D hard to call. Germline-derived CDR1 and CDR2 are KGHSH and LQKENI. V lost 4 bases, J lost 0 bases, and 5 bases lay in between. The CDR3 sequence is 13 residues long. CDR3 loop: CASSQLSTDTQYF. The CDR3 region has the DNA TGTGCCAGCTCACAGCTTAGCACAGATACGCAGTATTTT.

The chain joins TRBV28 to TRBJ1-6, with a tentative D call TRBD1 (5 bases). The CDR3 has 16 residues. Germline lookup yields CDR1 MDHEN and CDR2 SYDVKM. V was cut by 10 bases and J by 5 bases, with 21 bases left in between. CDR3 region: CATQSGGFWNNSPLHF. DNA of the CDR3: TGTGCCACTCAATCCGGGGGGTTTTGGAATAATTCACCCCTCCACTTT.

The CDR3, as DNA: TGTGCCTGGATTAAGCGGGGGGGGAGGATTACAGATACGCAGTATTTT. The encoded protein is CAWIKRGGRITDTQYF. V gene TRBV30 combines with J gene TRBJ2-3; 10 nucleotides match TRBD2. The germline V gene has CDR1 GTSNPN and CDR2 SVGIG (reference sequence). The CDR3 is 16 amino acids. The J segment lost 3 bases and the V segment lost 4 bases, leaving 10 bases of the junction unmatched. The variable domain in full, with the rest retrieved from reference TRBV30 and TRBJ2-3, is SQTIHQWPATLVQPVGSPLSLECTVEGTSNPNLYWYRQAAGRGLQLLFYSVGIGQISSEVPQNLSASRPQDRQFILSSKKLLLSDSGFYLCAWIKRGGRITDTQYFGPGTRLTVL.

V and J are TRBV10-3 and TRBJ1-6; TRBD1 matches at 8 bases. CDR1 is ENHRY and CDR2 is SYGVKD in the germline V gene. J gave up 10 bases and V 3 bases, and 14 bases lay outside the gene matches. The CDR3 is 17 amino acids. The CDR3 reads CAISEIGQGINLSPLHF. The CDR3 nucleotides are TGTGCCATCAGTGAAATAGGACAGGGAATCAACCTGTCACCCCTCCACTTT.